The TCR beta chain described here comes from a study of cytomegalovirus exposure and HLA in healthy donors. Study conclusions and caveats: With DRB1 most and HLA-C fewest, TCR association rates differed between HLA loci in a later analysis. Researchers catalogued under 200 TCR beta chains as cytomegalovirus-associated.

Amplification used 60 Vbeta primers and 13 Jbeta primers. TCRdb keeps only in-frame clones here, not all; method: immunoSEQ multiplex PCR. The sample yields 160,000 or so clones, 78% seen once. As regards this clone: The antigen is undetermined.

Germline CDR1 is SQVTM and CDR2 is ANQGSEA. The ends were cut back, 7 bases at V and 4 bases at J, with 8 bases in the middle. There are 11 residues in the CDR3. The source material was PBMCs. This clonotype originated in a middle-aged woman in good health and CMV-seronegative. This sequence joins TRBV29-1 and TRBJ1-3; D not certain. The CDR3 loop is CSGLRGNTIYF. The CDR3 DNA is TGCAGCGGCCTCAGGGGAAACACCATATATTTT.